This T cell receptor (beta chain) was found in a study of T cell repertoires in cytomegalovirus infection. The CDR3 has 13 amino acids. Germline CDR1 is MNHEY and CDR2 is SMNVEV (reference sequence). The V end lost 1 base, the J end lost 5 bases, and 9 bases lay between the germline ends. Study-level points and caveats: Dominating the ex vivo response were TCR beta clonotypes that were CMV-specific and HLA-C-restricted.

TCRdb processed the reads anew with MiXCR; each CDR3 protein has one entry. The sample lists 500,000 to 600,000 distinct CDR3 sequences; 16% were seen once. For this clonotype: Its antigen remains unknown.

The sample consisted of CD8+ T cells from PBMCs. The sequence derives from a human donor in good health (CMV status not recorded). Some clones in this sample may be carry-over from other donors' samples. The chain has TRBV27 and TRBJ2-7, with a weak D call TRBD1 (5 bases). CDR3: CASSLWGVDEQYF. Written as DNA, the CDR3 is TGTGCCAGCAGTTTATGGGGCGTGGACGAGCAGTACTTC.